Given below is one T cell receptor (beta chain) in context. What it binds is unknown. Germline V gene lookup returns CDR1 MNHNS and CDR2 SASEGT. Trimming removed 5 bases at V and 4 bases at J, with 14 bases between. This CDR3 has 14 residues. This specimen belongs to a study of response to subunit inactivated influenza vaccine. Regarding the study as a whole: A suggestion made by the authors is that each seasonal influenza vaccination recruits few new T cells.

In TCRdb, the RT-PCR reads were re-called with MiXCR into one record per CDR3 protein. The sample lists a few hundred thousand distinct CDR3 sequences; 13% to 15% were seen once. The rearrangement joins TRBV6-1 to TRBJ1-1; D not certain. The sequence was obtained from a man aged 50 to 59 who received an inactivated influenza vaccine. The input for sequencing was PBMCs from blood, taken approximately 12 days after vaccination. The CDR3 spells CASSRGEPGTEAFF. The CDR3 DNA reads as TGTGCCAGCAGTCGAGGTGAGCCTGGCACTGAAGCTTTCTTT.